The 12 T cell receptor beta chains given below trace back to one sample, sequenced in a study of T-cell reconstitution after alpha-beta-depleted transplantation in children. Preparing the TCRbeta library involved the use of unique molecular identifiers. Each CDR3 protein gets one entry after TCRdb re-called the PCR reads with MiXCR. The table lists 220,000 or so distinct CDR3 sequences, around 8% of them singletons. The sample was PBMCs, mostly from graft donor cells, taken 180 days after TCRalphabeta/CD19-depleted stem cell transplant. The origin of the receptors is a male patient between 5 and 17 years old who had a stem cell transplant for acute lymphoblastic leukemia, so the T cells may come from the graft donor.

This clonotype has at least ten counts. The CDR3 sequence is CAVGGRTYNEQFF. In DNA form, the CDR3 reads TGTGCCGTGGGGGGGCGAACCTACAATGAGCAGTTCTTC. The rearrangement uses TRBV2 and TRBJ2-1, with D possibly TRBD2 on 7 matching bases. The CDR3 runs to 13 residues. Trimming took 11 bases from V and 2 from J, leaving 13 bases between them. Germline V gene data show CDR1 as SNHLY and CDR2 as FYNNEI.

In this sample, this clonotype turned up many times. The chain links TRBV29-1 to TRBJ2-7; D might be TRBD2 (6 bases). The germline V gene has CDR1 SQVTM and CDR2 ANQGSEA. The germline V and J ends were trimmed by 3 bases and 3 bases, with 12 bases remaining between them. The CDR3 consists of 13 residues. CDR3 amino acids: CSVESSRGYEQYF. CDR3 bases: TGCAGCGTTGAGAGTTCGCGGGGCTACGAGCAGTACTTC.

The sample holds many counts of this clonotype. J is TRBJ2-1 and V is TRBV3-1; a possible D gene is TRBD2 (7 bases). This CDR3 has 14 residues. V lost 5 bases, J lost 8 bases, and 16 bases lay in between. The germline CDR1 and CDR2 sequences are LGHDT and YNNKEL (reference sequence). The CDR3 DNA sequence: TGTGCCAGCAGCGGCGGGGGACATGTCCATGAGCAGTTCTTC. Protein product: CASSGGGHVHEQFF.

The V and J genes are TRBV9 and TRBJ2-1, with a possible D match to TRBD2 (6 bases). Germline loops: CDR1 SGDLS, CDR2 YYNGEE. Trimming stripped 0 bases from V and 2 bases from J, with 12 bases between. The length of the CDR3 is 16 residues. The CDR3 region has the DNA TGTGCCAGCAGCGTAGAGTCCCGGGGGACCTACAATGAGCAGTTCTTC. Protein sequence: CASSVESRGTYNEQFF.

This clonotype came up many times. The V gene is TRBV7-2, the J gene TRBJ1-5, with 7 bases aligning to TRBD1. The CDR3 consists of 15 residues. Germline-derived CDR1 and CDR2 are SGHTA and FQGNSA. The trim removed 2 bases at V and 3 bases at J, leaving 4 bases unmatched. The CDR3 is CASSLRGLLNQPQHF. The DNA for the CDR3 is TGTGCCAGCAGCTTAAGGGGGCTCCTCAATCAGCCCCAGCATTTT.

This clonotype was seen at least ten times. The rearrangement links TRBV7-8 to TRBJ2-1; TRBD2 aligns across 8 bases. V dropped 1 base and J dropped 8; count of bases not matched to a gene: 4. The CDR3 sequence is 14 residues long. From germline, CDR1 is SGHVS and CDR2 FQNEAQ. The CDR3 coding sequence is TGTGCCAGCAGCTTAGTTGCGGGGGGCCATGAGCAGTTCTTC. It yields the protein CASSLVAGGHEQFF.

Remarks on this clonotype: A read error is possible here, since a much larger clone lies one base away. The V and J genes are TRBV10-3 and TRBJ2-1, with D tentatively TRBD1 (6 bases). This CDR3 contains 13 residues. Germline V gives CDR1 ENHRY, CDR2 SYGVKD. The CDR3 DNA follows: TGTGCCATCAGAAGTATCCTACAGGGAGAGCAGCTCTTC. It yields the protein CAIRSILQGEQLF.

This clonotype was detected ten times or more. The chain is built from TRBV12-3 or TRBV12-4 and TRBJ1-5, with D possibly matching TRBD1 (6 bases). Deletions cut 4 bases from V and 9 bases from J, with 22 bases between. CDR3 size: 16 residues. The CDR3 loop is CASSSPRQATSWPQHF. In DNA, the CDR3 is TGTGCCAGCAGTTCCCCTCGACAGGCTACGTCGTGGCCCCAGCATTTT.

This clonotype was counted many times. In DNA, the CDR3 is TGTGCCAGCAGCTTAGTTGTGGGGCTGGGCTCCTATAATTCACCCCTCCACTTT. Amino acids: CASSLVVGLGSYNSPLHF. The chain employs TRBV11-1 and TRBJ1-6, with TRBD1 as a possible D gene (5 bases). Trimming cost V 1 base and J 0 bases, with 13 bases left between them. This CDR3 is built from 18 residues. CDR1 and CDR2 (germline): SGHAT, FQDESV (reference sequence).

This clonotype was observed at least ten times. The rearrangement joins TRBV7-2 to TRBJ2-7; 11 nucleotides line up with TRBD1. In germline, CDR1 is SGHTA, CDR2 FQGNSA. Unmatched junction bases numbered 5, after V lost 4 bases and J lost 6 bases. This CDR3 has 14 amino acids. CDR3 region: CASSSGQGASEQYF. CDR3 in DNA: TGTGCCAGCAGCTCCGGACAGGGGGCTAGCGAGCAGTACTTC. The full variable domain, with the rest looked up from reference TRBV7-2 and TRBJ2-7, is GAGVSQSPSNKVTEKGKDVELRCDPISGHTALYWYRQSLGQGLEFLIYFQGNSAPDKSGLPSDRFSAERTGGSVSTLTIQRTQQEDSAVYLCASSSGQGASEQYFGPGTRLTVT.

This clonotype was recorded many times. V and J are TRBV11-2 and TRBJ2-2; the match to TRBD1 covers 7 bases. Germline V gene data show CDR1 as SGHAT and CDR2 as FQNNGV. The CDR3 contains 15 residues. The V segment lost 5 bases and the J segment 7 bases; nucleotides outside the gene matches: 10. CDR3 protein: CASSPGQRVSGELFF. The DNA of the CDR3 is TGTGCCAGCAGCCCGGGACAGAGAGTGAGCGGGGAGCTGTTTTTT. Full variable domain (missing parts from reference TRBV11-2 and TRBJ2-2): EAGVAQSPRYKIIEKRQSVAFWCNPISGHATLYWYQQILGQGPKLLIQFQNNGVVDDSQLPKDRFSAERLKGVDSTLKIQPAKLEDSAVYLCASSPGQRVSGELFFGEGSRLTVL.

In this sample, this clonotype turned up many times. This chain joins TRBV10-3 and TRBJ1-3; D ambiguous. V lost 3 bases and J 0 bases, leaving 6 bases between the germline ends. The CDR3 has 14 residues. Per germline, CDR1 ENHRY and CDR2 SYGVKD. The CDR3 loop is CAISDESSGNTIYF. The CDR3 DNA sequence: TGTGCCATCAGTGACGAGAGCTCTGGAAACACCATATATTTT.